A single sample gave rise to the 14 T cell receptor beta chains below, sequenced in a study of CD8 T cells in Susac syndrome. cDNA came from around 0.5 to 1 ug RNA primed by random hexamers. TCRdb reprocessed the immunoSEQ multiplex PCR reads with MiXCR, giving one entry per CDR3 protein. In the table there are approximately 220,000 distinct CDR3 sequences, 85% to 95% of which are singletons. Sample: CD4+ T cells from PBMCs. The origin of the receptors is a human donor with multiple sclerosis.

The chain links TRBV3-1 to TRBJ2-7; D call uncertain. CDR3 length equals 13 residues. Germline V gene data show CDR1 as LGHDT and CDR2 as YNNKEL (reference sequence). V lost 3 bases and J 3 bases, leaving 9 bases between the germline ends. The CDR3 nucleotides are TGTGCCAGCAGCCAGGGTCTGGGCTACGAGCAGTACTTC. This codes for CASSQGLGYEQYF.

J is TRBJ2-1 and V is TRBV7-2; 9 positions match TRBD2. Germline CDR1 SGHTA, CDR2 FQGNSA. Losses at the gene ends were 5 bases for V and 6 bases for J; bases not matched to a gene: 8. CDR3 size: 15 residues. The CDR3 DNA reads as TGTGCCAGCAGCCCCATTGTTAGCGGGGGCAATGAGCAGTTCTTC. Protein sequence: CASSPIVSGGNEQFF.

The V gene is TRBV27, the J gene TRBJ1-1; maybe TRBD1 (5 bases). Trimming stripped 8 bases from V and 1 base from J, with 17 bases between. CDR1 MNHEY and CDR2 SMNVEV come from the germline V gene (reference sequence). This CDR3 is 15 amino acids long. CDR3 residues: CASGLEGLSNTEAFF. For the CDR3, the DNA is TGTGCCAGCGGCTTAGAGGGACTTTCGAACACTGAAGCTTTCTTT.

The V and J genes are TRBV7-3 and TRBJ2-1, with 7 bases aligning to TRBD1. V lost 5 bases and J lost 5; bases outside the gene matches: 6. The CDR3 covers 14 residues. In germline, CDR1 is SGHTA, CDR2 FQGTGA. The CDR3 reads CASSLFGQDNEQFF. In DNA, the CDR3 is TGTGCCAGCAGCCTATTCGGACAGGACAATGAGCAGTTCTTC.

The chain employs TRBV4-1 and TRBJ2-5; D not resolved. The CDR3 contains 13 residues. Between the trimmed V and J ends, which lost 1 base and 0 bases, there was a span of 3 bases. Germline lookup yields CDR1 MGHRA and CDR2 YSYEKL. The CDR3 region is CASSQVDQETQYF. The CDR3 DNA follows: TGCGCCAGCAGCCAAGTGGACCAAGAGACCCAGTACTTC.

The rearrangement joins TRBV7-8 to TRBJ2-6; D is unclear. The CDR3 totals 15 residues. V was shortened by 5 bases and J by 0 bases, with 8 bases between the two germline ends. Germline loops: CDR1 SGHVS, CDR2 FQNEAQ. CDR3 coding DNA: TGTGCCAGCAGCGGCAGTTACTCTGGGGCCAACGTCCTGACTTTC. It yields the protein CASSGSYSGANVLTF.

This clonotype is a singleton in its sample. The chain uses TRBV29-1 and TRBJ1-2; 7 bases map to TRBD1. V lost 4 bases and J lost 3; bases outside the gene matches: 5. CDR1 is SQVTM and CDR2 is ANQGSEA in the germline V gene. The CDR3 is 13 residues long. CDR3 coding DNA: TGCAGCGTTGTACTACAGGGGTACTATGGCTACACCTTC. Encoded protein: CSVVLQGYYGYTF.

CDR3 loop: CASSPLPGELSEAFF. In DNA form, the CDR3 reads TGTGCCAGCTCACCCCTACCAGGGGAGTTGAGTGAAGCTTTCTTT. The chain employs TRBV18 and TRBJ1-1; TRBD1 might be the D (6 bases). With 3 bases removed from V and 7 bases from J, the gap between germline ends came to 18 bases. Germline CDR1 and CDR2: KGHSH and LQKENI. This CDR3 spans 15 amino acids. The whole variable domain, filled in from reference TRBV18 and TRBJ1-1, reads NAGVMQNPRHLVRRRGQEARLRCSPMKGHSHVYWYRQLPEEGLKFMVYLQKENIIDESGMPKERFSAEFPKEGPSILRIQQVVRGDSAAYFCASSPLPGELSEAFFGQGTRLTVV.

The chain couples TRBV15 to TRBJ2-3; 10 bases match TRBD2. Looked up from germline, CDR1 is LNHNV and CDR2 is YYDKDF (reference sequence). The CDR3 is 16 residues long. The ends lost 0 bases at V and 4 bases at J; junction bases unmatched: 4. In DNA, the CDR3 is TGTGCCACCAGCAGAGATCTAGCGGGGGTTGCAGATACGCAGTATTTT. This encodes CATSRDLAGVADTQYF.

This chain connects TRBV15 to TRBJ1-1; D is unclear. Per germline, CDR1 LNHNV and CDR2 YYDKDF (reference sequence). V lost 4 bases to trimming and J lost 0 bases, with 9 bases between them. This CDR3 region has 14 residues. The CDR3 bases are TGTGCCACCAGCACCAGGACGGTGAACACTGAAGCTTTCTTT. This encodes CATSTRTVNTEAFF. Full variable domain (missing parts from reference TRBV15 and TRBJ1-1): DAMVIQNPRYQVTQFGKPVTLSCSQTLNHNVMYWYQQKSSQAPKLLFHYYDKDFNNEADTPDNFQSRRPNTSFCFLDIRSPGLGDTAMYLCATSTRTVNTEAFFGQGTRLTVV.

The V gene is TRBV29-1, the J gene TRBJ2-7; D may be TRBD1 (5 bases). This CDR3 is built from 12 residues. Trimming shortened V by 4 bases and J by 3 bases, and 10 bases separated the two germline ends. CDR1 is SQVTM and CDR2 is ANQGSEA in the germline V gene. CDR3 nucleotide sequence: TGCAGCGTTGGTAGGGGTAACTACGAGCAGTACTTC. It yields the protein CSVGRGNYEQYF.

This chain joins TRBV15 and TRBJ2-5; tentatively, D is TRBD1 or TRBD2 (5 bases each). This CDR3 has 16 residues. V lost 5 bases and J 1 base, leaving 17 bases between the germline ends. Germline values: CDR1 LNHNV, CDR2 YYDKDF (reference sequence). CDR3 sequence: CATSGGGMRSQETQYF. CDR3 in DNA: TGTGCCACCAGCGGTGGGGGTATGAGGTCCCAAGAGACCCAGTACTTC.

The rearrangement links TRBV20-1 to TRBJ1-6; D uncertain. The CDR3 spans 12 residues. The V and J ends lost 0 bases and 7 bases respectively, with 4 bases between them. Germline CDR1 is DFQATT and CDR2 is SNEGSKA (reference sequence). The CDR3 protein is CSAREANSPLHF. The CDR3, as DNA: TGCAGTGCTAGAGAGGCAAATTCACCCCTCCACTTT.

The J gene is TRBJ1-2, the V gene TRBV20-1; D possibly corresponds to TRBD1 (5 bases). There are 14 residues in the CDR3. The germline V gene encodes CDR1 DFQATT and CDR2 SNEGSKA (reference sequence). Trimming took 5 bases from V and 3 from J, leaving 16 bases between them. DNA of the CDR3: TGCAGTGCTGCCCCACTACAGGTTGACTATGGCTACACCTTC. Translation: CSAAPLQVDYGYTF.